This T cell receptor beta chain was documented in a study of PD-1 blockade in mismatch repair-deficient tumors. Every patient had mismatch repair deficiency by PCR or immunohistochemistry. Whole-study findings and limits: Tumor-resident clones, often undetectable pretreatment in blood, expanded then contracted after pembrolizumab.

The CDR3 loop spans 16 amino acids. CDR1 and CDR2 (germline): SGHVS, FNYEAQ. After removal of 4 bases from V and 5 bases from J, the junction contained 11 bases not matched to a gene. Repertoires were generated with immunoSEQ multiplex PCR, while TCRdb's copy carries only in-frame clones and drops some. This table has more than 85,000 clones, 65% to 85% appearing once. On this clone: What it binds is not known.

The source was peripheral blood, collected approximately 36 weeks after starting pembrolizumab. This clonotype was obtained from an adult with mismatch repair-deficient cancer. The V and J genes are TRBV7-6 and TRBJ1-2, with TRBD1 identical over 9 bases. The CDR3 nucleotides are TGTGCCAGCAGCTCTGGGACAGGGCTGACGGGGTATGGCTACACCTTC. This encodes CASSSGTGLTGYGYTF.